This is a list of T cell receptor beta chains from one sample in a study of graft-versus-host responses after intestinal transplantation. The protocol was immunoSEQ multiplex PCR, while the TCRdb copy is restricted to in-frame clones and leaves out a portion. The repertoire holds about 57,000 clones, with over 85% as singletons. Sequences were derived from PBMCs, sampled 26 days after transplant. The receptor set was obtained from a human patient who received an intestinal transplant, so some T cells may come from the graft donor. CDR3s include the opening cysteine and the closing phenylalanine or tryptophan. Each record gives: CDR3 length, D gene, clone size, J gene, V gene, CDR3 protein, CDR3 DNA. D genes are given only for firm matches. Rows may omit the clone size; those that give it use once, few, many or a size class.

CDR3 length: 16
D gene: -
clone size: -
J gene: TRBJ2-3
V gene: TRBV29-1
CDR3 protein: CSVEFGLTGNTDTQYF
CDR3 DNA: TGCAGCGTTGAATTCGGGCTGACAGGTAACACAGATACGCAGTATTTT

CDR3 length: 13
D gene: -
clone size: -
J gene: TRBJ2-2
V gene: TRBV11-1
CDR3 protein: CASSLTGAGELFF
CDR3 DNA: TGTGCCAGCAGCTTGACGGGGGCCGGGGAGCTGTTTTTT

CDR3 length: 16
D gene: TRBD2
clone size: once
J gene: TRBJ2-2
V gene: TRBV28
CDR3 protein: CASSLSSGRGTGELFF
CDR3 DNA: TGTGCCAGCAGTTTATCTAGCGGGAGGGGCACCGGGGAGCTGTTTTTT

CDR3 length: 12
D gene: -
clone size: -
J gene: TRBJ2-1
V gene: TRBV4-2
CDR3 protein: CASSQDSYEQFF
CDR3 DNA: TGTGCCAGCAGCCAAGATTCGTATGAGCAGTTCTTC

CDR3 length: 17
D gene: -
clone size: -
J gene: TRBJ1-1
V gene: TRBV14
CDR3 protein: CASSQVAFSIRNTEAFF
CDR3 DNA: TGTGCCAGCAGCCAAGTCGCATTCTCGATCAGAAACACTGAAGCTTTCTTT

CDR3 length: 20
D gene: TRBD1
clone size: -
J gene: TRBJ1-5
V gene: TRBV5-4
CDR3 protein: CASSLVPGQGAGNSNQPQHF
CDR3 DNA: TGTGCCAGCAGCTTGGTCCCGGGACAGGGGGCGGGAAATAGCAATCAGCCCCAGCATTTT

CDR3 length: 12
D gene: TRBD2
clone size: once
J gene: TRBJ2-1
V gene: TRBV27
CDR3 protein: CASSPGGDEQFF
CDR3 DNA: TGTGCCAGCAGCCCGGGGGGGGATGAGCAGTTCTTC

CDR3 length: 16
D gene: -
clone size: once
J gene: TRBJ1-2
V gene: TRBV4-1
CDR3 protein: CASSQVSTETPYGYTF
CDR3 DNA: TGCGCCAGCAGCCAAGTGTCTACGGAGACTCCCTATGGCTACACCTTC

CDR3 length: 11
D gene: -
clone size: -
J gene: TRBJ2-7
V gene: TRBV28
CDR3 protein: CATSGDYEQYF
CDR3 DNA: TGTGCCACGTCAGGGGACTACGAGCAGTACTTC

CDR3 length: 14
D gene: TRBD2
clone size: -
J gene: TRBJ2-3
V gene: TRBV19
CDR3 protein: CASSTGGSTDTQYF
CDR3 DNA: TGTGCCAGTAGTACGGGGGGTAGCACAGATACGCAGTATTTT

CDR3 length: 15
D gene: TRBD1
clone size: -
J gene: TRBJ2-5
V gene: TRBV5-6
CDR3 protein: CASSTGTGGVETQYF
CDR3 DNA: TGTGCCAGCAGCACAGGGACAGGGGGCGTAGAGACCCAGTACTTC

CDR3 length: 14
D gene: TRBD1
clone size: -
J gene: TRBJ2-7
V gene: TRBV27
CDR3 protein: CASSLNRGLDEQYF
CDR3 DNA: TGTGCCAGCAGTTTGAACAGGGGTCTCGACGAGCAGTACTTC